Listed below are T cell receptor beta chains from one sample, sequenced in a study of technical replicates of blood from a few donors. TCRdb's copy holds only in-frame clones and misses some; the assay was immunoSEQ multiplex PCR. In the table there are more than 70,000 clones, around 96% of which are singletons. Sequenced: T cells isolated from PBMCs. These receptors all come from a human donor in good health. Both conserved end residues are part of each CDR3. A D gene is named only where the DNA matches it firmly. The size of a clone is reported for some rows only, either as once, few or many, or as a class for expanded clones.

size: .
J: TRBJ1-1
D: TRBD1
V: TRBV27
DNA: TGTGCCAGCCGACCGGGACAGACAAACACTGAAGCTTTCTTT
CDR3: CASRPGQTNTEAFF

size: .
J: TRBJ2-2
D: TRBD1
V: TRBV4-2
DNA: TGTGCCAGCAGCGGAAGGACAGGGTCCAACACCGGGGAGCTGTTTTTT
CDR3: CASSGRTGSNTGELFF

size: .
J: TRBJ2-7
D: .
V: TRBV2
DNA: TGTGCCAGCGGGGGGGCCGAGACCTACGAGCAGTACTTC
CDR3: CASGGAETYEQYF

size: .
J: TRBJ2-5
D: .
V: TRBV6-1
DNA: TGTGCCAGCAGTGAACTTAGCACGTACCAAGAGACCCAGTACTTC
CDR3: CASSELSTYQETQYF

size: .
J: TRBJ1-4
D: .
V: TRBV2
DNA: TGTGCCAGCAGACAAGGAGCAACTAATGAAAAACTGTTTTTT
CDR3: CASRQGATNEKLFF

size: .
J: TRBJ1-1
D: TRBD1
V: TRBV7-2
DNA: TGTGCCAGCAGCATCAGGACAGGGAACACTGAAGCTTTCTTT
CDR3: CASSIRTGNTEAFF

size: .
J: TRBJ1-1
D: .
V: TRBV25-1
DNA: TGTGCCAGCTCCATTCACACTGAAGCTTTCTTT
CDR3: CASSIHTEAFF

size: .
J: TRBJ2-2
D: TRBD1
V: TRBV27
DNA: TGTGCCAGCAGTTTATCCCCCGGGACAGGGGCCACCGGGGAGCTGTTTTTT
CDR3: CASSLSPGTGATGELFF

size: .
J: TRBJ2-5
D: TRBD1
V: TRBV7-8
DNA: TGTGCCAGCAGCTTGGACAGGGACGTAGAGACCCAGTACTTC
CDR3: CASSLDRDVETQYF

size: once
J: TRBJ1-4
D: .
V: TRBV7-9
DNA: TGTGCCAGCAGCTTATCGGCAGGGTCAATCTACGAAAAACTGTTTTTT
CDR3: CASSLSAGSIYEKLFF

size: .
J: TRBJ1-1
D: TRBD1
V: TRBV12-5
DNA: TGTGCTAGTGGTTTGGCACCTAAAGCAGGGGGCGCGGGGTCCGCTGAAGCTTTCTTT
CDR3: CASGLAPKAGGAGSAEAFF

size: .
J: TRBJ2-2
D: TRBD1
V: TRBV30
DNA: TGTGCCTGGAAGCGGGGACAGGGGGTGAACACCGGGGAGCTGTTTTTT
CDR3: CAWKRGQGVNTGELFF

size: .
J: TRBJ2-1
D: .
V: TRBV7-6
DNA: TGTGCCAGCAGCTTAGCACTACAGGCAAATGAGCAGTTCTTC
CDR3: CASSLALQANEQFF

size: once
J: TRBJ1-2
D: .
V: TRBV9
DNA: TGTGCCAGCAGCGTAGGGCAGGGGAATAACTATGGCTACACCTTC
CDR3: CASSVGQGNNYGYTF

size: .
J: TRBJ2-2
D: .
V: TRBV30
DNA: TGTGCCTGGAGTGTACTTAACAGGGAGTTCGACACCGGGGAGCTGTTTTTT
CDR3: CAWSVLNREFDTGELFF

size: .
J: TRBJ2-1
D: .
V: TRBV7-3
DNA: TGTGCCAGCAGCTCACGGGAACTAGCCTCCTACAATGAGCAGTTCTTC
CDR3: CASSSRELASYNEQFF

size: .
J: TRBJ2-3
D: .
V: TRBV7-2
DNA: TGTGCCAGCAGCTCAAAGACTGGAACAGATACGCAGTATTTT
CDR3: CASSSKTGTDTQYF

size: .
J: TRBJ1-4
D: TRBD1
V: TRBV15
DNA: TGTGCCACTGTGGACAGGGGGACGGCTAATGAAAAACTGTTTTTT
CDR3: CATVDRGTANEKLFF

size: .
J: TRBJ2-3
D: TRBD2
V: TRBV28
DNA: TGTGCCAGCAGCTCCGCTAGCGGACACGTCACAGATACGCAGTATTTT
CDR3: CASSSASGHVTDTQYF

size: .
J: TRBJ2-3
D: .
V: TRBV15
DNA: TGTGCCACCAGCAGAACGGCGGAGACAGATACGCAGTATTTT
CDR3: CATSRTAETDTQYF

size: .
J: TRBJ1-5
D: .
V: TRBV19
DNA: TGTGCCAGTAGTATTGGCGACGGGTGGCCCCAGCATTTT
CDR3: CASSIGDGWPQHF

size: once
J: TRBJ2-7
D: .
V: TRBV7-8
DNA: TGTGCCAGCAGCTGGTTTGGCGGATCCCCCTACGAGCAGTACTTC
CDR3: CASSWFGGSPYEQYF

size: .
J: TRBJ2-7
D: TRBD1
V: TRBV7-8
DNA: TGTGCCAGCAGCACACGACAGGGGGCTCCCTACGAGCAGTACTTC
CDR3: CASSTRQGAPYEQYF

size: .
J: TRBJ2-5
D: .
V: TRBV19
DNA: TGTGCCAGTAGTACCAGGGAAATGGGAGAGACCCAGTACTTC
CDR3: CASSTREMGETQYF

size: .
J: TRBJ2-7
D: TRBD2
V: TRBV6-1
DNA: TGTGCCAGCAGTGAACAACTAGCGGGAGGGTACGAGCAGTACTTC
CDR3: CASSEQLAGGYEQYF

size: .
J: TRBJ2-7
D: TRBD2
V: TRBV9
DNA: TGTGCCAGCAGCGTAGGTGAGGGAGGGGCGGTGTACTTC
CDR3: CASSVGEGGAVYF

size: .
J: TRBJ1-5
D: TRBD1
V: TRBV27
DNA: TGTGCCAGCAGTCCAACGACAGGGGGCGATCAGCCCCAGCATTTT
CDR3: CASSPTTGGDQPQHF

size: .
J: TRBJ2-7
D: TRBD1
V: TRBV7-2
DNA: TGTGCCAGCAGCTCTCCACCGGGACAGGGGGCTACGGAGCAGTACTTC
CDR3: CASSSPPGQGATEQYF

size: .
J: TRBJ2-7
D: .
V: TRBV19
DNA: TGTGCCAGTAGTCAAAGTCGTACGGGTTACGAGCAGTACTTC
CDR3: CASSQSRTGYEQYF

size: once
J: TRBJ1-2
D: .
V: TRBV6-1
DNA: TGTGCCAGCAGTGAGCCCAGGGGCTATGGCTATGGCTACACCTTC
CDR3: CASSEPRGYGYGYTF

size: once
J: TRBJ1-3
D: .
V: TRBV27
DNA: TGTGCCAGCAGTCCTACAGGGAATGGAAACACCATATATTTT
CDR3: CASSPTGNGNTIYF

size: .
J: TRBJ2-7
D: TRBD1
V: TRBV6-1
DNA: TGTGCCAGCAGATCGACAGGGACCTACGAGCAGTACTTC
CDR3: CASRSTGTYEQYF

size: once
J: TRBJ1-1
D: .
V: TRBV28
DNA: TGTGCCAGCAGTTTATTATCCCCGCGTGTAACTGAAGCTTTCTTT
CDR3: CASSLLSPRVTEAFF

size: .
J: TRBJ2-7
D: TRBD2
V: TRBV7-3
DNA: TGTGCCAGCGAGCCCGGGGGGAAGCCATACGAGCAGTACTTC
CDR3: CASEPGGKPYEQYF

size: .
J: TRBJ2-2
D: TRBD2
V: TRBV18
DNA: TGTGCCAGCTCACACTTCGCGGGAGAGGTCGCCGGGGAGCTGTTTTTT
CDR3: CASSHFAGEVAGELFF

size: .
J: TRBJ2-7
D: TRBD1
V: TRBV5-1
DNA: TGCGCCAGCAGCTCCCGGGACAGCTCCTACGAGCAGTACTTC
CDR3: CASSSRDSSYEQYF

size: .
J: TRBJ1-4
D: TRBD1
V: TRBV6-1
DNA: TGTGCCAGCAGTGACACCGGGACAGGGACTGAAAAACTGTTTTTT
CDR3: CASSDTGTGTEKLFF

size: .
J: TRBJ1-4
D: .
V: TRBV6-5
DNA: TGTGCCAGCAGTACGGACAGTGTTAATGAAAAACTGTTTTTT
CDR3: CASSTDSVNEKLFF

size: .
J: TRBJ2-4
D: TRBD2
V: TRBV30
DNA: TGTGCCTGGAGAGTAGGACTAGCGGGGGATGGGGACATTCAGTACTTC
CDR3: CAWRVGLAGDGDIQYF

size: .
J: TRBJ2-2
D: TRBD2
V: TRBV7-9
DNA: TGTGCCAGCAGCCCCGGACTAGCTGCAAAAACCGGGGAGCTGTTTTTT
CDR3: CASSPGLAAKTGELFF

size: .
J: TRBJ1-1
D: .
V: TRBV6-4
DNA: TGTGCCAGCAAGGCTGACGGTGGGCGCACTGAAGCTTTCTTT
CDR3: CASKADGGRTEAFF